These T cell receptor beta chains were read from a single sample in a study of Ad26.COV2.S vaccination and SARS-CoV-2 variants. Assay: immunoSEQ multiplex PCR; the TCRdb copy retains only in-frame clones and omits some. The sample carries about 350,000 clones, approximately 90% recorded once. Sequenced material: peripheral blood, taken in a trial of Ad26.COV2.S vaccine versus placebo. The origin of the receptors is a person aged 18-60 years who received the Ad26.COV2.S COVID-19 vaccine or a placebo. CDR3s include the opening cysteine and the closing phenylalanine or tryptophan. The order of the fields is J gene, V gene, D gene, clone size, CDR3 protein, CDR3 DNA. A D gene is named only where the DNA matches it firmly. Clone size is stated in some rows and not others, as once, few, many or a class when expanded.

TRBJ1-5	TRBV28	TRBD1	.	CASSVRGRNSNQPQHF	TGTGCCAGCAGCGTCAGGGGGAGGAATAGCAATCAGCCCCAGCATTTT
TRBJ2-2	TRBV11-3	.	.	CASSFDINTGELFF	TGTGCCAGCAGCTTCGACATAAACACCGGGGAGCTGTTTTTT
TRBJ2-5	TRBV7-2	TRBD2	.	CASSLTRRIERGLSQYF	TGTGCCAGCAGCCTCACCCGGCGTATCGAGCGGGGGCTGTCCCAGTACTTC
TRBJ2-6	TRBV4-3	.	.	CASSPAAGSSGANVLTF	TGCGCCAGCAGCCCGGCGGCAGGGAGCTCTGGGGCCAACGTCCTGACTTTC
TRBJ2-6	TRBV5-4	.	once	CASSPKTGSSGANVLTF	TGTGCCAGCAGCCCAAAAACAGGGTCCTCTGGGGCCAACGTCCTGACTTTC
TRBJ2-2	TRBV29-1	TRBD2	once	CSVGWGGSTGELFF	TGCAGCGTTGGTTGGGGGGGAAGCACCGGGGAGCTGTTTTTT
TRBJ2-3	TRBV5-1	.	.	CASSTFDTDTQYF	TGCGCCAGCTCTACTTTTGACACAGATACGCAGTATTTT
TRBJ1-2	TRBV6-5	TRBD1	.	CASRTTGGYGYTF	TGTGCCAGCAGGACTACAGGGGGCTATGGCTACACCTTC
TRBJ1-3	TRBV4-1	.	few	CASSQEPPHFSGNTIYF	TGCGCCAGCAGCCAAGAACCCCCCCACTTCTCTGGAAACACCATATATTTT
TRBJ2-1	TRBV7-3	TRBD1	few	CASSPSGGTGGRGSSYNEQFF	TGTGCCAGCAGCCCCTCGGGGGGGACAGGGGGTCGGGGTAGCTCCTACAATGAGCAGTTCTTC
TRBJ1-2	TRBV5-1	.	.	CASALGGGTAYGYTF	TGCGCCAGCGCCCTGGGAGGTGGCACCGCCTATGGCTACACCTTC
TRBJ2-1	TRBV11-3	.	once	CASSLGAGAEQFF	TGTGCCAGCAGCTTAGGGGCAGGGGCCGAGCAGTTCTTC
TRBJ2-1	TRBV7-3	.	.	CASSLSNQGDEQFF	TGTGCCAGCAGCTTATCTAACCAGGGTGATGAGCAGTTCTTC
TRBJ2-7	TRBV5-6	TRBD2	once	CASSVPGLAGVEQYF	TGTGCCAGCAGCGTGCCGGGACTAGCGGGTGTCGAGCAGTACTTC
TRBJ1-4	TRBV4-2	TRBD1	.	CASSPRARTGPTNEKLFF	TGTGCCAGCAGCCCAAGAGCCCGGACAGGCCCAACTAATGAAAAACTGTTTTTT
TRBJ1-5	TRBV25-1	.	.	CASSPQGHNQPQHF	TGTGCCAGCAGTCCCCAGGGGCACAATCAGCCCCAGCATTTT
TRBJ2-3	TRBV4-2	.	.	CASSQSRDTQYF	TGTGCCAGCAGCCAATCCCGGGATACGCAGTATTTT
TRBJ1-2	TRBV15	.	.	CATSRDRDYGYTF	TGTGCCACCAGCAGAGACAGGGACTATGGCTACACCTTC
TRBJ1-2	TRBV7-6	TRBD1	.	CASSLVTGGNYGYTF	TGTGCCAGCAGCTTAGTAACAGGGGGCAACTATGGCTACACCTTC
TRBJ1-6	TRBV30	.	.	CAWSLSSYNSPLHF	TGTGCCTGGAGCTTAAGCTCCTATAATTCACCCCTCCACTTT
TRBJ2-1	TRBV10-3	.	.	CAISVVSNEQFF	TGTGCCATCAGTGTCGTCAGTAATGAGCAGTTCTTC
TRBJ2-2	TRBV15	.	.	CATSRSTGPNTGELFF	TGTGCCACCAGCAGAAGTACAGGGCCGAACACCGGGGAGCTGTTTTTT
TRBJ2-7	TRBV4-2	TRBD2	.	CASSQDETGGPYEQYF	TGTGCCAGCAGCCAAGATGAAACGGGAGGGCCGTACGAGCAGTACTTC
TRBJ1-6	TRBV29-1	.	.	CSVKDSRTSPLHF	TGCAGCGTGAAGGACAGCCGAACTTCACCCCTCCACTTT
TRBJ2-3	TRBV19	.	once	CASSLPVGTDTQYF	TGTGCCAGTAGCCTGCCAGTGGGGACAGATACGCAGTATTTT
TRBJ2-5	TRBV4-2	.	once	CASSEHRDFKETQYF	TGTGCCAGCAGCGAGCACCGGGACTTTAAAGAGACCCAGTACTTC
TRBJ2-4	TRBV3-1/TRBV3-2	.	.	CASSQDQGRVNIQYF	TGTGCCAGCAGCCAAGATCAGGGGAGGGTAAACATTCAGTACTTC
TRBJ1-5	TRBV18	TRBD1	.	CASSPQGQGGQPQHF	TGTGCCAGCTCACCACAGGGGCAGGGGGGTCAGCCCCAGCATTTT
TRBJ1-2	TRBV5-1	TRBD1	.	CASSSGGQSAMGYTF	TGCGCCAGCAGCTCTGGGGGACAGTCGGCGATGGGCTACACCTTC
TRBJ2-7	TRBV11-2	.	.	CASSEGWEFYEQYF	TGTGCCAGCAGCGAGGGCTGGGAATTCTACGAGCAGTACTTC
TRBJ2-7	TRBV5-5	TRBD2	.	CASSLEPGGYEQYF	TGTGCCAGCAGCTTGGAGCCGGGGGGGTACGAGCAGTACTTC
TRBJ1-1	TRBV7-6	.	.	CASSGGIDGSTEAFF	TGTGCCAGCAGCGGCGGGATAGATGGGAGCACTGAAGCTTTCTTT
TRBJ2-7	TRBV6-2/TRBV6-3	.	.	CASSDLPYEQYF	TGTGCCAGCAGCGACCTTCCCTACGAGCAGTACTTC
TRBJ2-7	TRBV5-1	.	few	CASSLVGYYEQYF	TGCGCCAGCAGCCTGGTGGGGTACTACGAGCAGTACTTC
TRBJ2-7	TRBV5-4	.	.	CASSLALSYEQYF	TGTGCCAGCAGCTTAGCTTTGTCCTACGAGCAGTACTTC
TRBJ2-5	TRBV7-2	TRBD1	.	CASTPNRGVETQYF	TGTGCCAGCACCCCTAACAGGGGGGTAGAGACCCAGTACTTC
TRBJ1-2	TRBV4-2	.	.	CASSNPDSRYGYTF	TGTGCCAGCAGCAACCCGGACAGCCGTTATGGCTACACCTTC
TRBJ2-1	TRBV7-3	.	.	CASSLTNRNNEQFF	TGTGCCAGCAGCTTAACTAACAGAAACAATGAGCAGTTCTTC
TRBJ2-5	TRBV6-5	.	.	CASKGAAGTQYF	TGTGCCAGCAAGGGAGCCGCGGGGACCCAGTACTTC
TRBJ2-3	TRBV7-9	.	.	CASSPTRGRTADTQYF	TGTGCCAGCAGCCCTACCAGGGGACGGACAGCAGATACGCAGTATTTT
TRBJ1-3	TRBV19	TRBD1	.	CASSPTGVGNTIYF	TGTGCCAGTAGTCCAACAGGGGTCGGAAACACCATATATTTT
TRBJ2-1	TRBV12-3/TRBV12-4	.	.	CASRDQVYNEQFF	TGTGCCAGCAGGGACCAAGTCTACAATGAGCAGTTCTTC
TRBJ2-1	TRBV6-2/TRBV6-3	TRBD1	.	CASSMTGAAGEQFF	TGTGCCAGCAGTATGACAGGGGCTGCTGGTGAGCAGTTCTTC
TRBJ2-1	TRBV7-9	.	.	CASSLVEVKQFF	TGTGCCAGCAGCTTGGTAGAAGTAAAGCAGTTCTTC
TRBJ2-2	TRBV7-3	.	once	CASERGRRTGELFF	TGTGCCAGTGAGCGAGGCCGACGGACCGGGGAGCTGTTTTTT
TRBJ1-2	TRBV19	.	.	CASSIAAPKVYGYTF	TGTGCCAGTAGTATCGCGGCGCCCAAAGTCTATGGCTACACCTTC
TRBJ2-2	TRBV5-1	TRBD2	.	CASSSGLAGGSGLGGELFF	TGCGCCAGCAGCTCCGGACTAGCGGGAGGGAGTGGATTAGGCGGGGAGCTGTTTTTT
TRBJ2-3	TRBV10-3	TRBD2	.	CAISDRRTSGGAADTQYF	TGTGCCATCAGTGACCGACGGACTAGCGGGGGGGCCGCAGATACGCAGTATTTT